Presented here are 26 T cell receptor beta chains from one specimen sequenced in a study of cytomegalovirus exposure and HLA in healthy donors. The PCR made use of 60 Vbeta and 13 Jbeta primers. Produced via immunoSEQ multiplex PCR; TCRdb's table is partial and in-frame only. This sample has approximately 97,000 clones, with approximately 80% found just once. The sequenced sample was PBMCs. These receptors all come from a male donor in good health and CMV-seropositive.

The rearrangement links TRBV7-8 to TRBJ2-1; 10 nucleotides align to TRBD2. The germline V gene has CDR1 SGHVS and CDR2 FQNEAQ. This CDR3 has 16 amino acids. J was trimmed by 0 bases and V by 6 bases; bases with no gene match: 5. CDR3: CASRKAGGSSYNEQFF. The DNA for the CDR3 is TGTGCCAGCAGAAAAGCGGGAGGGAGCTCCTACAATGAGCAGTTCTTC.

This clone has more than one count but fewer than ten. The V call is TRBV5-5, the J call TRBJ2-1, with TRBD2 identical over 7 bases. The V segment lost 1 base and the J segment 4 bases; nucleotides outside the gene matches: 5. Germline V gene sequence: CDR1 SGHKS, CDR2 YYEKEE (reference sequence). The CDR3 totals 15 residues. The CDR3 protein is CASSLKRDLYNEQFF. The CDR3 coding sequence is TGTGCCAGCAGCTTGAAGCGGGACCTTTACAATGAGCAGTTCTTC.

The chain links TRBV2 to TRBJ2-7; no clear D gene. The CDR3 spans 16 residues. Germline V gene lookup returns CDR1 SNHLY and CDR2 FYNNEI. With 10 bases removed from V and 0 bases from J, the gap between germline ends came to 22 bases. CDR3 sequence (DNA): TGTGCCACCCGTTCCCTCAATGCACTGAGCTCCTACGAGCAGTACTTC. This encodes CATRSLNALSSYEQYF.

V and J are TRBV11-2 and TRBJ2-7; 8 nucleotides match TRBD1. Germline trimming cut 5 bases from V and 5 bases from J; bases unmatched to any gene: 8. The CDR3 is made up of 14 amino acids. Germline CDR1 and CDR2: SGHAT and FQNNGV. The CDR3 bases are TGTGCCAGCAGCCCCCGGTCAGGGGGCAACGAGCAGTACTTC. Its protein product is CASSPRSGGNEQYF.

The rearrangement links TRBV27 to TRBJ1-2, with D possibly being TRBD1 (6 bases). Germline values: CDR1 MNHEY, CDR2 SMNVEV (reference sequence). This CDR3 region has 17 residues. V was pared by 5 bases and J by 8 bases, with 27 bases between. This chain's CDR3 is CASSAMGRGIPLGGYTF. DNA for the CDR3: TGTGCCAGCAGTGCTATGGGTAGGGGGATACCGTTAGGAGGCTACACCTTC.

The rearrangement joins TRBV11-2 to TRBJ2-5; D remains ambiguous. TRBJ2-7 explains the end of the DNA better; the J call may be wrong. CDR3 length: 13 amino acids. In germline, CDR1 is SGHAT, CDR2 FQNNGV. CDR3 sequence: CASSLERYYEQYF. The CDR3 DNA reads TGTGCCAGCAGCTTAGAACGGTATTACGAGCAGTACTTC.

This clone was seen a single time. The chain recombines TRBV6-6 with TRBJ1-1; unclear D gene. The CDR3 spans 12 residues. The V and J ends lost 7 bases and 1 base respectively, with 7 bases between them. The V gene's germline CDR1 is MNHNY and CDR2 SVGAGI (reference sequence). The CDR3 here is CASKVENTEAFF. CDR3 DNA: TGTGCCAGCAAAGTAGAGAACACTGAAGCTTTCTTT.

The J gene is TRBJ2-7, the V gene TRBV20-1; D remains ambiguous. The germline CDR1 and CDR2 sequences are DFQATT and SNEGSKA (reference sequence). The CDR3 runs 11 residues. The V and J ends lost 0 bases and 4 bases respectively, with 4 bases between them. The DNA of the CDR3 is TGCAGTGCTAGAGATCAGTACGAGCAGTACTTC. Protein: CSARDQYEQYF.

The rearrangement links TRBV4-2 to TRBJ2-1; D perhaps matches TRBD2 (6 bases). Germline CDR1 is LGHNA and CDR2 is YNFKEQ. V lost 0 bases, J lost 8 bases, and 17 bases lay in between. The CDR3 covers 16 residues. The DNA of the CDR3 is TGTGCCAGCAGCCAAGAGGCTGGCCTAGCGATGGATGAGCAGTTCTTC. This codes for CASSQEAGLAMDEQFF.

Of note for this clone: At one of its ends the junction is not consistent with the germline gene, which may arise from a read error. This chain joins TRBV7-2 and TRBJ2-7, with 8 bases aligning to TRBD1. The CDR3 spans 15 residues. Germline values: CDR1 SGHTA, CDR2 FQGNSA. This chain's CDR3 is CASSLAGTGAYEQYF. The CDR3 DNA sequence: TGTGCCAGCAGCCTAGCCGGGACAGGAGCCTACGAGCAGTACTTC.

This rearrangement joins TRBV19 to TRBJ1-5; 8 nucleotides match TRBD1. Looked up from germline, CDR1 is LNHDA and CDR2 is SQIVND (reference sequence). The ends lost 6 bases at V and 7 bases at J; junction bases unmatched: 5. The CDR3 is 13 amino acids. This CDR3 is CASRETGEQPQHF. CDR3 nucleotides: TGTGCCAGTAGAGAGACAGGGGAACAGCCCCAGCATTTT.

The CDR3 here is CASSLGLAASYEQYF. For the CDR3, the DNA is TGCGCCAGCAGCTTGGGCCTAGCGGCCTCCTACGAGCAGTACTTC. This chain uses TRBV5-1 with TRBJ2-7, with TRBD2 matching over 7 bases. Trimming at V came to 0 bases and at J to 0 bases, leaving 3 bases not matched to a gene. CDR3 length equals 15 residues. The germline gives CDR1 SGHRS, CDR2 YFSETQ.

The rearrangement uses TRBV15 and TRBJ1-1; D possibly corresponds to TRBD1 (5 bases). CDR1 and CDR2 from the germline V gene are LNHNV and YYDKDF (reference sequence). This CDR3 region has 17 residues. Trimming pared 3 bases from V and 5 bases from J, leaving 22 bases between. In DNA, the CDR3 is TGTGCCACCAGCAGGGGGGGGGTTGGGAAGGGAGGGACTGAAGCTTTCTTT. Translated: CATSRGGVGKGGTEAFF.

This chain uses TRBV5-1 with TRBJ2-3; TRBD1 aligns across 10 bases. Germline V gene lookup returns CDR1 SGHRS and CDR2 YFSETQ. The length of the CDR3 is 16 residues. The V and J ends lost 2 bases and 1 base, in that order; junction bases with no gene match: 4. CDR3 protein: CASSFSGTGGTDTQYF. The CDR3 DNA sequence: TGCGCCAGCAGCTTCAGCGGGACAGGGGGCACAGATACGCAGTATTTT.

V usage is TRBV5-1 and J usage is TRBJ1-1, with D perhaps TRBD1 (5 bases). The germline V gene encodes CDR1 SGHRS and CDR2 YFSETQ. The CDR3 is 16 residues long. Trimming shortened V by 3 bases and J by 4 bases, and 19 bases separated the two germline ends. This CDR3 is CASSSLRGAGGTEAFF. The CDR3 DNA is TGCGCCAGCAGCTCGCTCCGAGGCGCGGGGGGCACTGAAGCTTTCTTT.

The chain is built from TRBV25-1 and TRBJ2-1; 12 bases are shared with TRBD2. The CDR3 spans 15 residues. V gave up 8 bases and J gave up 0 bases; unmatched junction bases: 2. Looked up from germline, CDR1 is MGHDK and CDR2 is SYGVNS. CDR3 sequence (DNA): TGTGCCAGCCAGACTAGCGGGAGCTCCTACAATGAGCAGTTCTTC. Protein sequence: CASQTSGSSYNEQFF.

The rearrangement uses TRBV19 and TRBJ2-1; TRBD2 aligns across 15 bases. CDR1 and CDR2 from the germline V gene are LNHDA and SQIVND (reference sequence). J lost 8 bases, V lost 3 bases, and 17 bases had no gene match. The length of the CDR3 is 20 residues. The CDR3 DNA reads as TGTGCCAGTAGTATGTCTGGTCCCGGGACTAGCGGGAGGACAGGGGATGAGCAGTTCTTC. This gives the protein CASSMSGPGTSGRTGDEQFF.

In this sample, this clone turned up a few times. The chain uses TRBV28 and TRBJ1-5, with TRBD1 identical over 9 bases. J was trimmed by 1 base and V by 7 bases; bases with no gene match: 8. The germline gives CDR1 MDHEN, CDR2 SYDVKM. The CDR3 contains 16 residues. In DNA form, the CDR3 reads TGTGCCAGCACCCCGGGGACAGGGAAAAGCAATCAGCCCCAGCATTTT. It specifies CASTPGTGKSNQPQHF.

Note on this clone: At one end, the junction sequence differs from germline, possibly due to a read error. The genes are TRBV6-5 and TRBJ2-4; 7 nucleotides agree with TRBD1. In germline, CDR1 is MNHEY, CDR2 SVGAGI. CDR3 size: 15 residues. The CDR3 DNA follows: TGTGCCAGCAGTCTACGACAGGGAGCCAAAAACAGTCAGTACTTC. Its protein product is CASSLRQGAKNSQYF.

Concerning this clone itself: This may be a read error: a much more frequent sequence differs by one nucleotide. The V and J genes are TRBV28 and TRBJ2-7; D is possibly TRBD1 (6 bases). V was pared by 5 bases and J by 4 bases, with 9 bases between. CDR3 length: 12 residues. Germline V gene sequence: CDR1 MDHEN, CDR2 SYDVKM. CDR3 loop: CASSPQGYEQYF. Here the CDR3 DNA reads TGTGCCAGCAGTCCACAGGGTTACGAGCAGTACTTC.

This sequence joins TRBV11-2 and TRBJ2-7, with TRBD2 identical over 14 bases. The ends lost 5 bases at V and 6 bases at J; junction bases unmatched: 15. Germline V gene data show CDR1 as SGHAT and CDR2 as FQNNGV. The CDR3 is 18 amino acids. As DNA, the CDR3 is TGTGCCAGCAGCGTAAGTTCCGGGACTAGCGGGAGAAGTGGCGAGCAGTACTTC. Encoded protein: CASSVSSGTSGRSGEQYF.

This chain uses TRBV7-8 with TRBJ2-2; D may be TRBD1 (5 bases). CDR1 SGHVS and CDR2 FQNEAQ come from the germline V gene. Deletions cut 2 bases from V and 3 bases from J, with 13 bases between. CDR3 length equals 16 residues. CDR3 sequence: CASSLRSGPDTGELFF. For the CDR3, the DNA is TGTGCCAGCAGCTTAAGGTCAGGGCCCGACACCGGGGAGCTGTTTTTT.

J is TRBJ1-1 and V is TRBV10-3; tentatively, D is TRBD1 (5 bases). CDR3 length equals 15 residues. CDR1 ENHRY and CDR2 SYGVKD come from the germline V gene. Trimming removed 2 bases from V and 2 bases from J, with 12 bases in between. The CDR3 is CAISEAGGTNTEAFF. CDR3 nucleotide sequence: TGTGCCATCAGTGAGGCCGGGGGGACCAACACTGAAGCTTTCTTT.

The CDR3 nucleotides read TGTGCCAGCAACGGACAGGGGGCCAGGAACACTGAAGCTTTCTTT. Translated, it gives CASNGQGARNTEAFF. This chain uses TRBV28 with TRBJ1-1, with 11 bases lining up with TRBD1. The CDR3 is 15 residues long. Trimming removed 7 bases from V and 1 base from J; junction bases left unmatched: 5. Germline CDR1 is MDHEN and CDR2 is SYDVKM.

This clone was observed a few times. This sequence joins TRBV7-6 and TRBJ2-1; 8 bases are shared with TRBD2. This CDR3 is 15 amino acids long. J lost 7 bases, V lost 5 bases, and 10 bases had no gene match. The germline gives CDR1 SGHVS, CDR2 FNYEAQ. CDR3 bases: TGTGCCAGCAGCCCTGGACTAGCCTTGGTTAATGAGCAGTTCTTC. It is translated as CASSPGLALVNEQFF.

V is TRBV18 and J is TRBJ2-7; perhaps TRBD1 as D (5 bases). CDR1 and CDR2 from the germline V gene are KGHSH and LQKENI. The CDR3 spans 13 residues. V lost 2 bases, J lost 2 bases, and 7 bases lay in between. CDR3 amino acids: CASSPSQAYEQYF. The CDR3 bases are TGTGCCAGCTCACCATCACAGGCCTACGAGCAGTACTTC. Full variable domain (rest looked up from reference TRBV18 and TRBJ2-7): NAGVMQNPRHLVRRRGQEARLRCSPMKGHSHVYWYRQLPEEGLKFMVYLQKENIIDESGMPKERFSAEFPKEGPSILRIQQVVRGDSAAYFCASSPSQAYEQYFGPGTRLTVT.